In its sample, the clone carrying this TCR beta chain was seen a few times. This entry belongs to a study of blood T cell repertoires in COVID-19. Study-level background: Sites across the United States, Italy and Spain contributed samples from acute and convalescent COVID-19. PBMCs, B-cell-depleted T cells, or T cells were the source of the cDNA or gDNA that made up the material.

Original processing notes: Estimates of nucleated cell counts were drawn from the amplification of reference gene primers. TCRdb keeps only in-frame clones here, not all; method: immunoSEQ multiplex PCR. The V and J calls and clone size were taken over from that table, and D and trimming were inferred from the DNA. The sample has 55,000 to 80,000 clones; around 90% are singletons. The CDR3 totals 15 residues. Trimming cost V 1 base and J 6 bases, with 10 bases left between them. Germline CDR1 is SEHNR and CDR2 is FQNEAQ (reference sequence). This receptor was taken from an older man with acute or convalescent COVID-19. Material for sequencing was peripheral blood. The chain is built from TRBV7-9 and TRBJ1-6; tentatively, D is TRBD1 (6 bases). The CDR3 here is CASSLVLDSNSPLHF. CDR3 in DNA: TGTGCCAGCAGCTTAGTTTTGGACAGTAATTCACCCCTCCACTTT.